The rows below give T cell receptor beta chains drawn from one sample of a study of CDR3 diversity in severe acne. MiXCR, applied by TCRdb to the PCR reads, yields one record per CDR3 protein. The sample has 65,000 to 95,000 distinct CDR3 sequences; under 65% are singletons. Sequences were obtained from blood. Source of these receptors: a male donor in good health, without acne. Both conserved end residues are part of each CDR3. A D gene is named only where the DNA matches it firmly. Rows may omit the clone size; those that give it use once, few, many or a size class.

D: .
V: TRBV7-9
size: .
J: TRBJ1-6
DNA: TGTGCCAGCAGCAGACAAGGGGGGAATTCACCCCTCCACTTT
CDR3: CASSRQGGNSPLHF

D: TRBD2
V: TRBV7-6
size: .
J: TRBJ2-7
DNA: TGTGCCAGCAGCTCAGCGACTAGCGGGCTGACCTACGAGCAGTACTTC
CDR3: CASSSATSGLTYEQYF

D: .
V: TRBV7-9
size: few
J: TRBJ2-4
DNA: TGTGCCAGCAGTCCGCCGGTCATGCTAGCCAAAAACATTCAGTACTTC
CDR3: CASSPPVMLAKNIQYF

D: .
V: TRBV4-1
size: many
J: TRBJ2-3
DNA: TGCGCCAGCAGCCAAGCTACAGGGGGGGGGCGCACAGATACGCAGTATTTT
CDR3: CASSQATGGGRTDTQYF

D: TRBD1
V: TRBV7-9
size: .
J: TRBJ1-1
DNA: TGTGCCAGCAGCTTACTTGGACAGGGGGCGGGTGTTCGGACTGAAGCTTTCTTT
CDR3: CASSLLGQGAGVRTEAFF

D: TRBD2
V: TRBV24-1
size: .
J: TRBJ2-7
DNA: TGTGCCACCAGTGATTTTAGCGGGGGGACTACCTACGAGCAGTACTTC
CDR3: CATSDFSGGTTYEQYF

D: TRBD1
V: TRBV6-1
size: .
J: TRBJ1-6
DNA: TGTGCCAGCAGTTACGAGACAGGGGGATCACCCCTCCACTTT
CDR3: CASSYETGGSPLHF

D: .
V: TRBV29-1
size: few
J: TRBJ1-1
DNA: TGCAGCGTTGACGTTCAGGAGAACACTGAAGCTTTCTTT
CDR3: CSVDVQENTEAFF

D: TRBD2
V: TRBV2
size: few
J: TRBJ2-3
DNA: TGTGCCAGCAGCGAAGACTGGACTAGGCCAGATACGCAGTATTTT
CDR3: CASSEDWTRPDTQYF

D: .
V: TRBV9
size: .
J: TRBJ1-6
DNA: TGTGCCAGCAGCGTAATCGGACGACCGGATAATTCACCCCTCCACTTT
CDR3: CASSVIGRPDNSPLHF

D: TRBD1
V: TRBV3-1
size: many
J: TRBJ1-4
DNA: TGTGCCAGCAGCTTTCCGGGACAGGGAGATGAAAAACTGTTTTTT
CDR3: CASSFPGQGDEKLFF

D: .
V: TRBV5-1
size: .
J: TRBJ2-7
DNA: TGCGCCAGCAGCTTGGGGCAGGGTGTGGGGGAGCAGTACTTC
CDR3: CASSLGQGVGEQYF

D: TRBD2
V: TRBV7-9
size: .
J: TRBJ2-3
DNA: TGTGCCAGCAGCTTTATACTAGCGGGAGGGCCTAGCACAGATACGCAGTATTTT
CDR3: CASSFILAGGPSTDTQYF

D: TRBD2
V: TRBV24-1
size: .
J: TRBJ2-7
DNA: TGTGCCACCAGTGGAGCGGGAGACGAGCAGTACTTC
CDR3: CATSGAGDEQYF

D: .
V: TRBV20-1
size: .
J: TRBJ2-1
DNA: TGCAGTGCTAGAGATGGCGGCAGGTCTTACAATGAGCAGTTCTTC
CDR3: CSARDGGRSYNEQFF

D: .
V: TRBV4-1
size: .
J: TRBJ1-5
DNA: TGCGCCAGCAGCCAACCCAGGCGAGGAAGGGATCAGCCCCAGCATTTT
CDR3: CASSQPRRGRDQPQHF

D: .
V: TRBV25-1
size: .
J: TRBJ1-1
DNA: TGTGCCAGCAGCTTAGGGCGACAGAGTGAAGCTTTCTTT
CDR3: CASSLGRQSEAFF

D: .
V: TRBV20-1
size: .
J: TRBJ2-3
DNA: TGCAGCAGCCATGAGGGGCGCACAGATACGCAGTATTTT
CDR3: CSSHEGRTDTQYF

D: .
V: TRBV5-1
size: .
J: TRBJ1-3
DNA: TGCGCCAGCAGCGCAGACACGAGCTCTAAAAACACCAAATATTTT
CDR3: CASSADTSSKNTKYF

D: .
V: TRBV29-1
size: few
J: TRBJ1-1
DNA: TGCAGCGTTGTTGGGCAGTTGAACACTGAAGCTTTCTTT
CDR3: CSVVGQLNTEAFF

D: TRBD2
V: TRBV9
size: .
J: TRBJ2-5
DNA: TGTGCCAGCAGCGTAGTTCCCCGGGGAGGGCCGGAGACCCAGTACTTC
CDR3: CASSVVPRGGPETQYF

D: .
V: TRBV2
size: .
J: TRBJ2-7
DNA: TGTGCCAGCAGAAACCAGGCGTTCCCCTACGAGCAGTACTTC
CDR3: CASRNQAFPYEQYF

D: .
V: TRBV11-3
size: .
J: TRBJ2-7
DNA: TGTGCCAGCAGCCCCGGCAGGGCCTACGAGCAGTACTTC
CDR3: CASSPGRAYEQYF

D: .
V: TRBV2
size: many
J: TRBJ1-4
DNA: TGTGCCAGCAGGGGAAACCCTCAGGGTAATGAAAAACTGTTTTTT
CDR3: CASRGNPQGNEKLFF

D: TRBD1
V: TRBV19
size: .
J: TRBJ1-5
DNA: TGTGCCAGCAGGTTGGGACCTGGGACAGCCTACGAGCATTTT
CDR3: CASRLGPGTAYEHF

D: TRBD1
V: TRBV5-6
size: .
J: TRBJ2-5
DNA: TGTGCCAGCAGCTTGAAAGGACAGGGGGAAAAAGAGACCCAGTACTTC
CDR3: CASSLKGQGEKETQYF

D: .
V: TRBV27
size: many
J: TRBJ2-7
DNA: TGTGCCAGCAGCCAACGGGGCTCCCCCCTCGAGCAGTACTTC
CDR3: CASSQRGSPLEQYF

D: TRBD1
V: TRBV7-6
size: .
J: TRBJ1-1
DNA: TGTGCCAGCAGCCCCCCGGGACAGGGAGGACCTGAAGCTTTCTTT
CDR3: CASSPPGQGGPEAFF

D: .
V: TRBV5-6
size: .
J: TRBJ1-2
DNA: TGTGCCAGCAGCTTCGGGACCGGAGGCTACACCTTC
CDR3: CASSFGTGGYTF

D: .
V: TRBV28
size: few
J: TRBJ1-2
DNA: TGTGCCAGCAGTTCGGACGAAGGAGGTCACTATGGCTACACCTTC
CDR3: CASSSDEGGHYGYTF

D: TRBD1
V: TRBV5-1
size: many
J: TRBJ1-4
DNA: TGCGCCAGCAGCCCCACGACGGGACAGTCACCGACTAATGAAAAACTGTTTTTT
CDR3: CASSPTTGQSPTNEKLFF

D: TRBD2
V: TRBV5-6
size: many
J: TRBJ2-1
DNA: TGTGCCAGCAGCTCTAGGAGACTAGCGAGCGATGAGCAGTTCTTC
CDR3: CASSSRRLASDEQFF

D: .
V: TRBV6-4
size: .
J: TRBJ2-1
DNA: TGTGCCAGCAGTGAGGACGGCAATGAGCAGTTCTTC
CDR3: CASSEDGNEQFF

D: .
V: TRBV7-9
size: .
J: TRBJ1-2
DNA: TGTGCCAGCAGCTTTGGCACCGGGGACGGACGGCAGGGCTACACCTTC
CDR3: CASSFGTGDGRQGYTF

D: .
V: TRBV7-8
size: .
J: TRBJ1-5
DNA: TGTGCCAGCAGCTCCAGCGGGGGCAATCAGCCCCAGCATTTT
CDR3: CASSSSGGNQPQHF

D: .
V: TRBV6-5
size: once
J: TRBJ2-2
DNA: TGTGCCAGCAGCCTTCGGGGCCCAGTCGCCACCGGGGAGCTGTTTTTT
CDR3: CASSLRGPVATGELFF

D: TRBD2
V: TRBV20-1
size: .
J: TRBJ2-1
DNA: TGCAGTGCTAGAGCGAAACTAGCGGGACTCACAGATACGCAGTTCTTC
CDR3: CSARAKLAGLTDTQFF

D: .
V: TRBV20-1
size: .
J: TRBJ1-2
DNA: TGCAGTGCTAGAGATTTGCCCCACCGCTATGGCTACACCTTC
CDR3: CSARDLPHRYGYTF

D: .
V: TRBV12-3/TRBV12-4
size: many
J: TRBJ2-3
DNA: TGTGCCAGCAGCCCAGGACACAGCACAGATACGCAGTATTTT
CDR3: CASSPGHSTDTQYF

D: TRBD2
V: TRBV5-1
size: .
J: TRBJ2-1
DNA: TGCGCCAGCAGCTACGGGACTAGCACTGACAATGAGCAGTTCTTC
CDR3: CASSYGTSTDNEQFF

D: TRBD1
V: TRBV20-1
size: .
J: TRBJ1-6
DNA: TGCAGTGCTAGCCAGACAGGGTGTACTAGTTCACCCCTCCACTTT
CDR3: CSASQTGCTSSPLHF

D: .
V: TRBV7-9
size: .
J: TRBJ2-7
DNA: TGTGCCAGCAGCTCGGGCGGAATCCCCTTCTCCTACGAGCAGTACTTC
CDR3: CASSSGGIPFSYEQYF

D: .
V: TRBV20-1
size: .
J: TRBJ2-7
DNA: TGCAGTTTTTCAGTGGGGGGCCCCTACGAGCAGTACTTC
CDR3: CSFSVGGPYEQYF

D: TRBD2
V: TRBV7-6
size: once
J: TRBJ2-5
DNA: TGTGCTTCCGGGGCTAGCGGGTCCCTCCAAGAGACCCAGTACTTC
CDR3: CASGASGSLQETQYF

D: .
V: TRBV7-9
size: few
J: TRBJ2-5
DNA: TGTGCCAGCAGCTTACTCTGGGAAAAAGAGACCCAGTACTTC
CDR3: CASSLLWEKETQYF

D: .
V: TRBV24-1
size: few
J: TRBJ2-1
DNA: TGTGCCACCAGTGAATCAGGGATTCAGCTGTTCTTC
CDR3: CATSESGIQLFF

D: .
V: TRBV20-1
size: .
J: TRBJ1-2
DNA: TGCAATGCCTACCCTGCAAACTATGGCTACACCTTC
CDR3: CNAYPANYGYTF

D: .
V: TRBV5-1
size: .
J: TRBJ1-2
DNA: TGCGCCAGCAGCTTGGGTCCGACAAGCGGCTATGGCTACACCTTC
CDR3: CASSLGPTSGYGYTF

D: TRBD2
V: TRBV7-6
size: .
J: TRBJ2-7
DNA: TGTGCCAGCAGCTTAGTGTCTAGCGGCTCCTACGAGCAGTACTTC
CDR3: CASSLVSSGSYEQYF

D: TRBD1
V: TRBV14
size: .
J: TRBJ2-5
DNA: TGTGCCAGCAGCGGCCAGGGGACAGCCCAAGAGACCCAGTACTTC
CDR3: CASSGQGTAQETQYF

D: TRBD1
V: TRBV29-1
size: .
J: TRBJ2-7
DNA: TGCAGCGTAGCCAGACAGGGGATCGGCGAGCAGTACTTC
CDR3: CSVARQGIGEQYF